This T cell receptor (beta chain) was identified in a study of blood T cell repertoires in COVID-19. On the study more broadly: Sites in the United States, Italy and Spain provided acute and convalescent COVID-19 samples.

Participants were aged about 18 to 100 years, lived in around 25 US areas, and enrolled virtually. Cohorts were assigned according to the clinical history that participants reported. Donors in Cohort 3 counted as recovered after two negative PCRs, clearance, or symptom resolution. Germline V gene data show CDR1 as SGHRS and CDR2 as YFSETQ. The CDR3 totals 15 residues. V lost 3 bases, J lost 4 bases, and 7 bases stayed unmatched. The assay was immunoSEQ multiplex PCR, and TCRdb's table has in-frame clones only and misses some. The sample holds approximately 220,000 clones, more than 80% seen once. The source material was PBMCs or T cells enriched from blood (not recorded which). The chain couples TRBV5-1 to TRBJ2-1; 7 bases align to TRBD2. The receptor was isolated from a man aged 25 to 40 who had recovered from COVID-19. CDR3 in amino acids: CASSSSGVRYNEQFF. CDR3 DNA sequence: TGCGCCAGCAGCTCCAGCGGGGTACGTTACAATGAGCAGTTCTTC.